The rows below give T cell receptor beta chains drawn from one sample of a study of T cell changes during pregnancy in multiple sclerosis. Measured with immunoSEQ multiplex PCR; TCRdb has only the in-frame clones, and not every one. This sample has about 34,000 clones; 80% to 90% occur once, and the top ten carry about 3.8%. The material was CD8+ T cells from peripheral blood mononuclear cells, obtained in the third trimester of pregnancy. The origin of the receptors is a female donor with multiple sclerosis, enrolled in a pregnancy study. The CDR3 runs from the conserved cysteine through the conserved F or W. The D gene is left open where the match is weak. Expanded clones are given a class, and other clones once, few, many or no size at all.

D gene: .
clone size: .
J gene: TRBJ1-2
V gene: TRBV30
CDR3 DNA: TGTGCCTGGACAACAAGCGGGTTCGATGGCTACACCTTC
CDR3 protein: CAWTTSGFDGYTF

D gene: TRBD1
clone size: .
J gene: TRBJ2-3
V gene: TRBV9
CDR3 DNA: TGTGCCAGCAGCGGTAACAGGGGAGCGAGTGATACGCAGTATTTT
CDR3 protein: CASSGNRGASDTQYF

D gene: .
clone size: .
J gene: TRBJ1-2
V gene: TRBV7-9
CDR3 DNA: TGTGCCAGCAGCGATAACAGGGCTAGTGGCTACACCTTC
CDR3 protein: CASSDNRASGYTF

D gene: .
clone size: .
J gene: TRBJ2-7
V gene: TRBV5-1
CDR3 DNA: TGCGCCAGCAGCCCCAACTCCTACGAGCAGTACTTC
CDR3 protein: CASSPNSYEQYF

D gene: .
clone size: .
J gene: TRBJ2-5
V gene: TRBV5-6
CDR3 DNA: TGTGCCAGCAGCTTCGGGAGAGTTGAAGAGACCCAGTACTTC
CDR3 protein: CASSFGRVEETQYF

D gene: .
clone size: .
J gene: TRBJ2-7
V gene: TRBV9
CDR3 DNA: TGTGCCAGCAGCCCCGTCAGCGCAAGTTACGAGCAGTACTTC
CDR3 protein: CASSPVSASYEQYF

D gene: .
clone size: .
J gene: TRBJ2-1
V gene: TRBV7-3
CDR3 DNA: TGTGCCAGCAGCTTAGGGGGGGGGCGGCCCAATGAGCAGTTCTTC
CDR3 protein: CASSLGGGRPNEQFF

D gene: TRBD1
clone size: .
J gene: TRBJ2-7
V gene: TRBV11-3
CDR3 DNA: TGTGCCAGCAGCGATGACAGGGGATACGAGCAGTACTTC
CDR3 protein: CASSDDRGYEQYF

D gene: TRBD1
clone size: .
J gene: TRBJ1-1
V gene: TRBV5-4
CDR3 DNA: TGTGCCAGCAGCTCCGGACAGGGGGCGCTTGACACTGAAGCTTTCTTT
CDR3 protein: CASSSGQGALDTEAFF

D gene: .
clone size: once
J gene: TRBJ2-2
V gene: TRBV4-2
CDR3 DNA: TGTGCCAGCAGCCAACATCGGTTCACCGGGGAGCTGTTTTTT
CDR3 protein: CASSQHRFTGELFF

D gene: .
clone size: once
J gene: TRBJ1-3
V gene: TRBV29-1
CDR3 DNA: TGCAGCGTTGAATTTAGCTCTGGAAACACCATATATTTT
CDR3 protein: CSVEFSSGNTIYF

D gene: TRBD1
clone size: .
J gene: TRBJ1-1
V gene: TRBV12-5
CDR3 DNA: TGTGCTAGTGGTTTCCTGCCGGACAGGCCCGGTGAGCGCGGACGCAACACTGAAGCTTTCTTT
CDR3 protein: CASGFLPDRPGERGRNTEAFF

D gene: TRBD2
clone size: .
J gene: TRBJ2-7
V gene: TRBV4-1
CDR3 DNA: TGCGCCAGCAGCCAAGCGGGAGGGGCGGGCGAGCAGTACTTC
CDR3 protein: CASSQAGGAGEQYF

D gene: TRBD2
clone size: .
J gene: TRBJ2-1
V gene: TRBV7-8
CDR3 DNA: TGTGCCAGCAGCTTAGGCGGGACTAGCGGGGGGAATGAGCAGTTCTTC
CDR3 protein: CASSLGGTSGGNEQFF

D gene: TRBD2
clone size: .
J gene: TRBJ2-1
V gene: TRBV7-8
CDR3 DNA: TGTGCCAGCAGCTTAGGCGGGGGGGCGTACAATGAGCAGTTCTTC
CDR3 protein: CASSLGGGAYNEQFF

D gene: .
clone size: .
J gene: TRBJ1-5
V gene: TRBV9
CDR3 DNA: TGTGCCAGCAGCGAAAGCACAGGGCATGGTCAGCCCCAGCATTTT
CDR3 protein: CASSESTGHGQPQHF

D gene: TRBD1
clone size: .
J gene: TRBJ2-3
V gene: TRBV27
CDR3 DNA: TGTGCCAGCAGTTTATGGGGACAGCCACCAGGAGATACGCAGTATTTT
CDR3 protein: CASSLWGQPPGDTQYF

D gene: .
clone size: .
J gene: TRBJ2-3
V gene: TRBV6-1
CDR3 DNA: TGTGCCAGCAGTGAACTCGGAGATACGCAGTATTTT
CDR3 protein: CASSELGDTQYF

D gene: TRBD1
clone size: .
J gene: TRBJ1-2
V gene: TRBV15
CDR3 DNA: TGTGCCACCAGCAGAGCGGACAGGGAAAAAGACTATGGCTACACCTTC
CDR3 protein: CATSRADREKDYGYTF

D gene: TRBD2
clone size: once
J gene: TRBJ2-3
V gene: TRBV27
CDR3 DNA: TGTGCCAGCAGTTTCCCCCGCCTAGCGGGGGGGAATAGCCCAGATACGCAGTATTTT
CDR3 protein: CASSFPRLAGGNSPDTQYF

D gene: .
clone size: .
J gene: TRBJ1-6
V gene: TRBV27
CDR3 DNA: TGTGCCAGCAGTTTTGGGGGGGCCTGGGGTAGCTATAATTCACCCCTCCACTTT
CDR3 protein: CASSFGGAWGSYNSPLHF

D gene: TRBD1
clone size: .
J gene: TRBJ1-6
V gene: TRBV9
CDR3 DNA: TGTGCCAGCAGCCACAGGGGTCTTAATTCACCCCTCCACTTT
CDR3 protein: CASSHRGLNSPLHF

D gene: TRBD1
clone size: .
J gene: TRBJ1-2
V gene: TRBV4-3
CDR3 DNA: TGCGCCAGCAGCCCACAGGGGCCCTATGGCTACACCTTC
CDR3 protein: CASSPQGPYGYTF

D gene: .
clone size: .
J gene: TRBJ1-3
V gene: TRBV30
CDR3 DNA: TGTGCCTGGAACGATGAGGTTTCAGGAAACACCATATATTTT
CDR3 protein: CAWNDEVSGNTIYF

D gene: .
clone size: .
J gene: TRBJ1-2
V gene: TRBV19
CDR3 DNA: TGTGCCAGTAGTATCTTCCAGGGGTCCAACTATGGCTACACCTTC
CDR3 protein: CASSIFQGSNYGYTF

D gene: .
clone size: .
J gene: TRBJ2-3
V gene: TRBV9
CDR3 DNA: TGTGCCAGCAGCCCAGGGGCCCTGGTGGATACGCAGTATTTT
CDR3 protein: CASSPGALVDTQYF

D gene: .
clone size: .
J gene: TRBJ2-7
V gene: TRBV7-6
CDR3 DNA: TGTGCCAGCAGCTTAGTAGGAGGAGGTCGCGAGCAGTACTTC
CDR3 protein: CASSLVGGGREQYF

D gene: .
clone size: .
J gene: TRBJ2-1
V gene: TRBV7-2
CDR3 DNA: TGTGCCAGCAGCTTAGAGTGGAGCGGGCACAATGAGCAGTTCTTC
CDR3 protein: CASSLEWSGHNEQFF

D gene: .
clone size: .
J gene: TRBJ2-2
V gene: TRBV6-1
CDR3 DNA: TGTGCCAGCAGTGAAGCCTCCTTCGGGGAGCTGTTTTTT
CDR3 protein: CASSEASFGELFF

D gene: .
clone size: .
J gene: TRBJ1-4
V gene: TRBV4-1
CDR3 DNA: TGCGCCAGCAGCCAAGAGCAGGGAACTAATGAAAAACTGTTTTTT
CDR3 protein: CASSQEQGTNEKLFF

D gene: TRBD2
clone size: medium-sized
J gene: TRBJ2-1
V gene: TRBV4-2
CDR3 DNA: TGTGCCAGCAGCCACCCCGGGGAGGGAAATGAGCAGTTCTTC
CDR3 protein: CASSHPGEGNEQFF

D gene: .
clone size: .
J gene: TRBJ1-4
V gene: TRBV5-4
CDR3 DNA: TGTGCCAGCAGCGCGGGACTGACTCGAGAAAAACTGTTTTTT
CDR3 protein: CASSAGLTREKLFF

D gene: TRBD1
clone size: .
J gene: TRBJ2-3
V gene: TRBV12-5
CDR3 DNA: TGTGCTAGTGGACCTACAGGGGCCAACACAGATACGCAGTATTTT
CDR3 protein: CASGPTGANTDTQYF

D gene: .
clone size: once
J gene: TRBJ2-7
V gene: TRBV9
CDR3 DNA: TGTGCCAGCAGCGTGACAGGGAGGTCCTACGAGCAGTACTTC
CDR3 protein: CASSVTGRSYEQYF

D gene: .
clone size: .
J gene: TRBJ1-2
V gene: TRBV7-9
CDR3 DNA: TGTGCCAGCAGCTTAGTGGGGGGTAACTATGGCTACACCTTC
CDR3 protein: CASSLVGGNYGYTF

D gene: .
clone size: .
J gene: TRBJ2-2
V gene: TRBV19
CDR3 DNA: TGTGCCAGTAGTATTTATTTTCGGGACGGAACCGTTTGGGGGCGAACCGGGGAGCTGTTTTTT
CDR3 protein: CASSIYFRDGTVWGRTGELFF

D gene: .
clone size: .
J gene: TRBJ1-5
V gene: TRBV27
CDR3 DNA: TGTGCCAGCAGTTTTGGGGGAGGCCATCAGCCCCAGCATTTT
CDR3 protein: CASSFGGGHQPQHF

D gene: TRBD1
clone size: .
J gene: TRBJ1-5
V gene: TRBV5-6
CDR3 DNA: TGTGCCAGCAGACACGGACAGGGTGAGGGACCAAATCAGCCCCAGCATTTT
CDR3 protein: CASRHGQGEGPNQPQHF

D gene: .
clone size: .
J gene: TRBJ1-1
V gene: TRBV5-4
CDR3 DNA: TGTGCCAGCAGCTTGAGACAGGTTACGAACACTGAAGCTTTCTTT
CDR3 protein: CASSLRQVTNTEAFF

D gene: .
clone size: .
J gene: TRBJ1-5
V gene: TRBV7-9
CDR3 DNA: TGTGCCAGCAGCTTAGCGGTTCGGGGTCTAAGGAATCAGCCCCAGCATTTT
CDR3 protein: CASSLAVRGLRNQPQHF

D gene: TRBD1
clone size: .
J gene: TRBJ1-2
V gene: TRBV13
CDR3 DNA: TGTGCCAGCAGCCCACTGCCCGGACAGGGGGCCTATGGCTACACCTTC
CDR3 protein: CASSPLPGQGAYGYTF

D gene: TRBD2
clone size: .
J gene: TRBJ2-1
V gene: TRBV9
CDR3 DNA: TGTGCCAGCAGCGTCAGCGGTTCAGCGGGGGGACACTACAATGAGCAGTTCTTC
CDR3 protein: CASSVSGSAGGHYNEQFF

D gene: .
clone size: few
J gene: TRBJ1-1
V gene: TRBV6-1
CDR3 DNA: TGTGCCAGCAGTGAATGGATTGGAGACGAAGCTTTCTTT
CDR3 protein: CASSEWIGDEAFF